In its sample, the clone carrying this T cell receptor (beta chain) was seen a few times. Its specificity is unknown. This record comes from a study of blood T cells in healthy people across ages. As for the study in general: About one barcoded beta molecule per two T cells was the capture yield of template switching. Study-level findings and limits: Diversity of TCR beta per million T cells declined in a roughly linear way with age. Changes in expanded clonotypes were possibly confounded, as the CMV status of donors was unknown.

The J segment lost 9 bases and the V segment lost 9 bases, leaving 5 bases of the junction unmatched. The CDR3 is 13 amino acids. Looked up from germline, CDR1 is ENHRY and CDR2 is SYGVKD. Primers used in a second PCR of roughly 7 to 12 cycles were a sample-barcoded 5' primer and a J-beta primer mix. TCRdb reprocessed the 5' RACE reads via MiXCR and lists one record per CDR3 protein. This sample has approximately 730,000 distinct CDR3 sequences, with 40% to 45% found just once. Input material: blood. The chain carries TRBV10-3 and TRBJ2-1; TRBD2 agrees at 13 bases. This sequence was found in a woman aged 60-70 years in good health. Written as DNA, the CDR3 is TGTGCCATTACTAGCGGGGGGGCTTGTGAGCAGTTCTTC. Amino acid sequence: CAITSGGACEQFF.